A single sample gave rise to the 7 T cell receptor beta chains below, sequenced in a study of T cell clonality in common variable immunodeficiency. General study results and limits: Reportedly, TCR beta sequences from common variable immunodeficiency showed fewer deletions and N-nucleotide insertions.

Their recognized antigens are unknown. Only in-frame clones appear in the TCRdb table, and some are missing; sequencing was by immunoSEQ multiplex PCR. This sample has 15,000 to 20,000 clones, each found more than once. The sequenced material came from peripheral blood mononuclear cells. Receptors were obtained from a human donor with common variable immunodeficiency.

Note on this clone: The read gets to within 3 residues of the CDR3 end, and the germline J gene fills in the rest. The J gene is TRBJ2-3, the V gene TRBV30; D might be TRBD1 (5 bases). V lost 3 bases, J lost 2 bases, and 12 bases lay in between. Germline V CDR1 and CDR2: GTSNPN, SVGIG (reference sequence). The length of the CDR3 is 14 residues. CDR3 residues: CAWSTGHFTDTQYF. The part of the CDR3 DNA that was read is TGTGCCTGGAGCACAGGTCACTTCACAGATACG.

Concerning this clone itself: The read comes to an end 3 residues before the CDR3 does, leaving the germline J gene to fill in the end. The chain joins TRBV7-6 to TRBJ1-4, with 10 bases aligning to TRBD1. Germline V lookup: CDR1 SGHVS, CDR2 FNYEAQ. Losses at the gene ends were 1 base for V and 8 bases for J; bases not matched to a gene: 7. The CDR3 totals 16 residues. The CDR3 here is CASSLGWGTGVEKLFF. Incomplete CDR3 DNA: TGTGCCAGCAGCTTAGGTTGGGGGACAGGGGTCGAAAAA.

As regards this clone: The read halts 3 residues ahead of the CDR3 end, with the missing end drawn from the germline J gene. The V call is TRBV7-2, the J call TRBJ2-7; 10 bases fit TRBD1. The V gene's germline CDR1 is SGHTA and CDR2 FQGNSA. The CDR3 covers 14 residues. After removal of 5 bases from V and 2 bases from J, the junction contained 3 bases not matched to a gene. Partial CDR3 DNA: TGTGCCAGCAGCCCAGGGACAGGGGCCTACGAG. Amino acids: CASSPGTGAYE. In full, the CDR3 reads CASSPGTGAYEQYF.

The DNA read from the CDR3 is TGTGCCAGCAGCCGACGAGGACTAGCGTCGGTCACCGGGGAG. It encodes CASSRRGLASVTGE. The full CDR3 is CASSRRGLASVTGELFF. The chain carries TRBV7-6 and TRBJ2-2, with 9 bases that match TRBD2. The read stops 3 residues short of the end of the CDR3; the missing end is completed from the germline J gene. The CDR3 covers 17 residues. V dropped 5 bases and J dropped 4; count of bases not matched to a gene: 11. From germline, CDR1 is SGHVS and CDR2 FNYEAQ. The variable domain in full, with the rest retrieved from reference TRBV7-6 and TRBJ2-2, is GAGVSQSPRYKVTKRGQDVALRCDPISGHVSLYWYRQALGQGPEFLTYFNYEAQQDKSGLPNDRFSAERPEGSISTLTIQRTEQRDSAMYRCASSRRGLASVTGELFFGEGSRLTVL.

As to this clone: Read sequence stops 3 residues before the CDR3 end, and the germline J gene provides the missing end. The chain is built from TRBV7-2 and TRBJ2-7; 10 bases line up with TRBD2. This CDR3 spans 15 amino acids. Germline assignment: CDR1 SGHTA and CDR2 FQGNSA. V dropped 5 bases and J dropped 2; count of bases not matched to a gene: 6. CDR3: CASSVTSGDAYEQYF. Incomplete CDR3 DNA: TGTGCCAGCAGCGTTACTAGCGGGGACGCCTACGAG.

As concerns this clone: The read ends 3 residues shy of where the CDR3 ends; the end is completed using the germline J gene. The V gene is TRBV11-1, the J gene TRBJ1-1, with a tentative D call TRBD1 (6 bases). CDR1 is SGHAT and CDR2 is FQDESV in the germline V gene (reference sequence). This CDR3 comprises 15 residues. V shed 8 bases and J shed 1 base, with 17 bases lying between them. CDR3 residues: CASSQGEGWNTEAFF. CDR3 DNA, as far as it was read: TGTGCCAGCTCACAGGGAGAGGGATGGAACACTGAA. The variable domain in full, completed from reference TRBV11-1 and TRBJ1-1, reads EAEVAQSPRYKITEKSQAVAFWCDPISGHATLYWYRQILGQGPELLVQFQDESVVDDSQLPKDRFSAERLKGVDSTLKIQPAELGDSAMYLCASSQGEGWNTEAFFGQGTRLTVV.

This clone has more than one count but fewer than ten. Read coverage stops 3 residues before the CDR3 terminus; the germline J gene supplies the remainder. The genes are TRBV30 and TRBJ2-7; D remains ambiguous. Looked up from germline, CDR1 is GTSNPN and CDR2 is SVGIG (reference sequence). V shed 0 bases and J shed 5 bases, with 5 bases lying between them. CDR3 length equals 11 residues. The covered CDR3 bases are TGTGCCTGGAGTGTAGAGGACGAG. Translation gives CAWSVEDE. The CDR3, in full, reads CAWSVEDEQYF. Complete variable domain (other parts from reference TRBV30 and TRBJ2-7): SQTIHQWPATLVQPVGSPLSLECTVEGTSNPNLYWYRQAAGRGLQLLFYSVGIGQISSEVPQNLSASRPQDRQFILSSKKLLLSDSGFYLCAWSVEDEQYFGPGTRLTVT.